These 22 T cell receptor beta chains came from one sample sequenced in a study of T cell changes during pregnancy in multiple sclerosis. Repertoires were generated with immunoSEQ multiplex PCR, while TCRdb's copy carries only in-frame clones and drops some. The profile shows about 94,000 clones, about 93% of them singletons. The specimen was peripheral blood, collected in the third trimester of pregnancy. The receptors originated from a female donor with multiple sclerosis, enrolled in a pregnancy study.

This clone showed up just a few times. The genes are TRBV2 and TRBJ1-2, with 7 bases matching TRBD1. Germline CDR1 SNHLY, CDR2 FYNNEI. The V segment lost 6 bases and the J segment 4 bases; nucleotides outside the gene matches: 5. The length of the CDR3 is 13 residues. The CDR3 nucleotides are TGTGCCAGCAGAGCAGGGGGTAGCTATGGCTACACCTTC. It codes for CASRAGGSYGYTF.

J is TRBJ1-1 and V is TRBV5-5; D not resolved. CDR1 SGHKS and CDR2 YYEKEE come from the germline V gene (reference sequence). Trimming cost V 5 bases and J 0 bases, with 8 bases left between them. This CDR3 has 13 residues. The CDR3 reads CASRGDLNTEAFF. In DNA, the CDR3 is TGTGCCAGCAGGGGAGATTTGAACACTGAAGCTTTCTTT.

This chain connects TRBV18 to TRBJ1-2, with TRBD1 matching 7 bases. Per germline, CDR1 KGHSH and CDR2 LQKENI. The CDR3 contains 14 residues. Unmatched junction bases numbered 5, after V lost 1 base and J lost 6 bases. CDR3 residues: CASSPLDREDGYTF. In DNA, the CDR3 is TGTGCCAGCTCACCACTCGACAGGGAAGATGGCTACACCTTC.

This chain connects TRBV2 to TRBJ2-7; 8 bases fit TRBD2. Per the germline V gene, CDR1 is SNHLY and CDR2 is FYNNEI. The length of the CDR3 is 14 residues. V shed 4 bases and J 4 bases; nucleotides not matched to a gene: 6. This CDR3 is CASSVIAGSYEQYF. CDR3 sequence (DNA): TGTGCCAGCAGTGTAATAGCGGGATCATACGAGCAGTACTTC.

The rearrangement uses TRBV18 and TRBJ1-5, with D unresolved. Germline V gene lookup returns CDR1 KGHSH and CDR2 LQKENI. The CDR3 loop spans 15 amino acids. V was pared by 2 bases and J by 2 bases, with 10 bases between. The CDR3: CASSPERSGNQPQHF. CDR3 coding DNA: TGTGCCAGCTCACCAGAGAGGAGCGGCAATCAGCCCCAGCATTTT.

The V and J genes are TRBV27 and TRBJ2-3, with 9 bases aligning to TRBD1. CDR1 is MNHEY and CDR2 is SMNVEV in the germline V gene (reference sequence). V trimming: 8 bases; J trimming: 5 bases; junction bases outside the gene matches: 5. The CDR3 spans 13 residues. CDR3 residues: CASLGQGGDTQYF. CDR3 nucleotide sequence: TGTGCCAGCCTGGGACAGGGCGGAGATACGCAGTATTTT.

V gene TRBV30 combines with J gene TRBJ2-5; 7 nucleotides agree with TRBD1. V shed 4 bases, J shed 0 bases, and the junction held 2 bases outside the gene matches. CDR1 and CDR2 from the germline V gene are GTSNPN and SVGIG (reference sequence). This CDR3 region has 13 residues. CDR3 sequence: CAWTGGNQETQYF. Here the CDR3 DNA reads TGTGCCTGGACAGGGGGAAACCAAGAGACCCAGTACTTC.

V usage is TRBV6-1 and J usage is TRBJ1-5, with 9 bases identical to TRBD1. With V trimmed by 6 bases and J by 4 bases, 7 bases remained unmatched. Germline V gene sequence: CDR1 MNHNS, CDR2 SASEGT. CDR3 length: 15 residues. In DNA, the CDR3 is TGTGCCAGCAGACACAGGGGGCAATATAATCAGCCCCAGCATTTT. Its protein product is CASRHRGQYNQPQHF.

The V call is TRBV12-5, the J call TRBJ2-1; 9 bases are shared with TRBD1. The ends lost 1 base at V and 6 bases at J; junction bases unmatched: 4. Germline CDR1 is LGHNT and CDR2 is FRNRAP. CDR3 length: 15 residues. CDR3: CASGLAPGQGNEQFF. In nucleotides, the CDR3 is TGTGCTAGTGGTTTGGCCCCGGGACAGGGCAATGAGCAGTTCTTC.

V gene TRBV28 combines with J gene TRBJ1-1, with 7 bases that match TRBD1. Germline CDR1 MDHEN, CDR2 SYDVKM. J lost 0 bases, V lost 8 bases, and 9 bases had no gene match. This CDR3 contains 15 residues. CDR3 nucleotide sequence: TGTGCCAGCTATGAACCGACAGGGCTGAACACTGAAGCTTTCTTT. Its protein product is CASYEPTGLNTEAFF.

V usage is TRBV9 and J usage is TRBJ2-3; 11 bases agree with TRBD1. This CDR3 region has 15 residues. In germline, CDR1 is SGDLS, CDR2 YYNGEE. V shed 2 bases and J 1 base; nucleotides not matched to a gene: 0. CDR3 sequence (DNA): TGTGCCAGCAGCGTGGGACAGGGGGGCACAGATACGCAGTATTTT. It codes for CASSVGQGGTDTQYF.

This chain links TRBV7-9 with TRBJ2-7; 7 bases align to TRBD1. Trimming at V came to 3 bases and at J to 5 bases, leaving 1 base not matched to a gene. Looked up from germline, CDR1 is SEHNR and CDR2 is FQNEAQ (reference sequence). The CDR3 sequence is 12 residues long. The CDR3 DNA reads TGTGCCAGCAGCTTCGACAGGGACGAGCAGTACTTC. Protein: CASSFDRDEQYF.

The chain couples TRBV27 to TRBJ2-7, with 9 positions matching TRBD1. Germline V gene lookup returns CDR1 MNHEY and CDR2 SMNVEV (reference sequence). With 8 bases clipped from V and 3 bases from J, the junction kept 14 bases outside the gene matches. The CDR3 covers 16 residues. CDR3 residues: CASRSFLRDRDYEQYF. The CDR3 DNA reads TGTGCCAGCCGTTCTTTCCTCCGGGACAGGGACTACGAGCAGTACTTC.

The chain has TRBV5-1 and TRBJ1-1; D gene uncertain. The CDR3 covers 16 residues. Trimming took 5 bases from V and 1 from J, leaving 18 bases between them. Germline V gene sequence: CDR1 SGHRS, CDR2 YFSETQ. For the CDR3, the DNA is TGCGCCAGCAGTCGGCACGGTTGGGGAGGGAACACTGAAGCTTTCTTT. Encoded protein: CASSRHGWGGNTEAFF.

The chain recombines TRBV7-9 with TRBJ1-4; a weak D match, TRBD1 (5 bases). With 6 bases removed from V and 3 bases from J, the gap between germline ends came to 11 bases. This CDR3 is 14 amino acids long. The germline V gene encodes CDR1 SEHNR and CDR2 FQNEAQ (reference sequence). CDR3 loop: CASSFGTSNEKLFF. As DNA, the CDR3 is TGTGCCAGCAGTTTCGGGACTTCTAATGAAAAACTGTTTTTT.

This clone appeared once. This chain joins TRBV27 and TRBJ2-1; TRBD1 matches 7 bases. Trimming removed 5 bases from V and 2 bases from J; junction bases left unmatched: 9. This CDR3 has 16 amino acids. From germline, CDR1 is MNHEY and CDR2 SMNVEV (reference sequence). The CDR3 loop is CASSLLWTGTYNEQFF. As DNA, the CDR3 is TGTGCCAGCAGTCTACTCTGGACAGGAACCTACAATGAGCAGTTCTTC.

V gene TRBV4-2 combines with J gene TRBJ2-7; D is perhaps TRBD2 (6 bases). CDR1 LGHNA and CDR2 YNFKEQ come from the germline V gene. The CDR3 length is 18 residues. V lost 0 bases and J 4 bases, leaving 22 bases between the germline ends. The CDR3 here is CASSQDKLVGGILYEQYF. CDR3 sequence (DNA): TGTGCCAGCAGCCAAGACAAGCTGGTTGGGGGGATTTTGTACGAGCAGTACTTC.

V is TRBV4-3 and J is TRBJ2-1; maybe TRBD2 (6 bases). Germline V gives CDR1 LGHNA, CDR2 YSLEER. CDR3 length: 14 residues. V lost 1 base and J lost 4, with 8 bases in between. The CDR3 region has the DNA TGCGCCAGCAGCCAAGGGGGGACTTACAATGAGCAGTTCTTC. It is translated as CASSQGGTYNEQFF.

This chain uses TRBV15 with TRBJ1-1; possible D gene TRBD1, 5 bases. The CDR3 sequence is 15 residues long. Per germline, CDR1 LNHNV and CDR2 YYDKDF (reference sequence). Trimming took off 1 base at V and 6 bases at J, with 15 bases between the two ends. The CDR3 sequence: CATSRGHSGLSEAFF. The CDR3, as DNA: TGTGCCACCAGCAGAGGACACTCAGGGTTGTCTGAAGCTTTCTTT.

For the CDR3, the DNA is TGTGCCAGCAGCGTAGCTCTCAGTGTTACCTATGGCTACACCTTC. Amino acids: CASSVALSVTYGYTF. The chain carries TRBV9 and TRBJ1-2; no clear D gene. The V gene's germline CDR1 is SGDLS and CDR2 YYNGEE. The CDR3 extends over 15 amino acids. V was pared by 0 bases and J by 4 bases, with 13 bases between.

This clone was observed a single time. The V call is TRBV29-1, the J call TRBJ2-5, with 11 positions matching TRBD1. V trimming: 6 bases; J trimming: 5 bases; junction bases outside the gene matches: 5. CDR1 is SQVTM, CDR2 ANQGSEA, per germline. The CDR3 is made up of 13 amino acids. DNA of the CDR3: TGCAGCGTCCCGGGACAGGGGGTGGAGACCCAGTACTTC. Amino acids: CSVPGQGVETQYF. Complete variable domain (other parts from reference TRBV29-1 and TRBJ2-5): SAVISQKPSRDICQRGTSLTIQCQVDSQVTMMFWYRQQPGQSLTLIATANQGSEATYESGFVIDKFPISRPNLTFSTLTVSNMSPEDSSIYLCSVPGQGVETQYFGPGTRLLVL.

The chain uses TRBV5-1 and TRBJ1-3; 7 nucleotides line up with TRBD1. This CDR3 is 14 amino acids long. The V and J ends lost 4 bases and 2 bases, in that order; junction bases with no gene match: 3. Germline CDR1 and CDR2: SGHRS and YFSETQ. The CDR3 spells CASSEQGAGNTIYF. CDR3 in DNA: TGCGCCAGCAGCGAGCAGGGGGCTGGAAACACCATATATTTT.